One and the same sample provided the 23 T cell receptor beta chains below, sequenced in a study of blood T cell repertoires in COVID-19. Sequenced by immunoSEQ multiplex PCR; TCRdb stores in-frame clones only, minus some. The table has about 110,000 clones, about three quarters seen once. Sequencing input: peripheral blood. These receptors all stem from a man at least 80 years old with acute or convalescent COVID-19.

This sequence joins TRBV6-6 and TRBJ1-2, with a tentative D call TRBD1 (5 bases). V dropped 4 bases and J dropped 1 base, with 13 bases sitting between them. The germline gives CDR1 MNHNY, CDR2 SVGAGI (reference sequence). The CDR3 has 15 amino acids. This CDR3 is CASSSRAGVNYGYTF. The CDR3 DNA sequence: TGTGCCAGCAGTTCCAGGGCGGGGGTTAACTATGGCTACACCTTC.

This chain connects TRBV12-2 to TRBJ2-2; the table assigns TRBD1, which was not confirmed against the DNA. TRBV12-2 represents a pseudogene. The CDR3 covers 16 residues. The CDR3 loop reads CASRSLRTGGTGELFF. In DNA, the CDR3 is TGTGCAAGTCGCTCACTGCGGACAGGGGGCACCGGGGAGCTGTTTTTT.

The chain is built from TRBV30 and TRBJ1-4; 10 nucleotides match TRBD1. Trimming removed 2 bases from V and 11 bases from J; junction bases left unmatched: 8. This CDR3 is built from 14 residues. The germline CDR1 and CDR2 sequences are GTSNPN and SVGIG (reference sequence). The CDR3 protein is CAWSNRDRGLKLFF. The DNA for the CDR3 is TGTGCCTGGAGTAACCGGGACAGGGGACTTAAACTGTTTTTT.

This clone has a single count. The chain employs TRBV4-1 and TRBJ1-1; no firm D call. Trimming took off 4 bases at V and 4 bases at J, with 13 bases between the two ends. Germline V CDR1 and CDR2: MGHRA, YSYEKL. This CDR3 spans 14 amino acids. The chain's CDR3 is CASSLPGTGTEAFF. The CDR3 nucleotides are TGCGCCAGCAGCCTACCGGGAACGGGCACTGAAGCTTTCTTT.

This clone was seen a few times. This rearrangement joins TRBV5-6 to TRBJ1-2; no clear D. Germline assignment: CDR1 SGHDT and CDR2 YYEEEE. The CDR3 is 12 amino acids. The V and J ends lost 4 bases and 5 bases respectively, with 9 bases between them. The CDR3 protein is CASSGRVYGYTF. The CDR3 DNA sequence: TGTGCCAGCAGCGGGAGGGTGTATGGCTACACCTTC.

The chain combines TRBV3-1 (or the pseudogene TRBV3-2) with TRBJ2-3; tentatively, D is TRBD1 (6 bases). The CDR3 spans 14 residues. CDR1 is LGHDT and CDR2 is YNNKEL in the germline V gene (reference sequence). The ends were cut back, 2 bases at V and 1 base at J, with 7 bases in the middle. CDR3: CASSQRQGTDTQYF. The CDR3 DNA reads as TGTGCCAGCAGCCAACGACAGGGCACAGATACGCAGTATTTT.

This clone was observed a few times. The chain carries TRBV5-4 and TRBJ2-3; TRBD2 might be the D (5 bases). V lost 0 bases and J 4 bases, leaving 9 bases between the germline ends. Germline assignment: CDR1 SGHNT and CDR2 YYREEE (reference sequence). The CDR3 is made up of 14 amino acids. The CDR3 is CASSLGGLADTQYF. CDR3 DNA sequence: TGTGCCAGCAGCTTGGGAGGGCTCGCAGATACGCAGTATTTT.

The V gene is TRBV2, the J gene TRBJ1-2; no definite D call. Trimming removed 4 bases from V and 4 bases from J, with 10 bases in between. Germline CDR1 SNHLY, CDR2 FYNNEI. The CDR3 is 13 amino acids. DNA for the CDR3: TGTGCCAGCAGTGCCTCCCTCCTCTATGGCTACACCTTC. Its protein is CASSASLLYGYTF.

J is TRBJ2-7 and V is TRBV30, with D possibly being TRBD2 (6 bases). Germline values: CDR1 GTSNPN, CDR2 SVGIG (reference sequence). CDR3 length: 12 amino acids. V lost 7 bases and J lost 0, with 10 bases in between. The CDR3 loop reads CASGLNSYEQYF. For the CDR3, the DNA is TGTGCCTCCGGACTAAACTCCTACGAGCAGTACTTC.

This chain links TRBV9 with TRBJ2-2, with 16 bases identical to TRBD2. Per the germline V gene, CDR1 is SGDLS and CDR2 is YYNGEE. The CDR3 is made up of 17 amino acids. Trimming cost V 7 bases and J 8 bases; bases outside gene matches: 11. The CDR3: CASPGLAGGPGSGELFF. The DNA of the CDR3 is TGTGCCAGCCCGGGACTAGCGGGAGGGCCTGGTTCTGGGGAGCTGTTTTTT.

This clone appeared a few times. The chain joins TRBV2 to TRBJ2-1; D call uncertain. CDR1 SNHLY and CDR2 FYNNEI come from the germline V gene. Trimming removed 8 bases at V and 6 bases at J, with 8 bases between. The CDR3 consists of 11 residues. The CDR3 nucleotides read TGTGCCAGCTCTAGTTTCAATGAGCAGTTCTTC. Translating gives CASSSFNEQFF.

On this clone itself: The same CDR3 is also encoded by other DNA sequences in this sample. The V and J genes are TRBV11-2 and TRBJ1-1; D remains unclear. This CDR3 is built from 14 residues. Germline V CDR1 and CDR2: SGHAT, FQNNGV. V was shortened by 1 base and J by 1 base, with 7 bases between the two germline ends. CDR3: CASSLGAGNTEAFF. CDR3 DNA: TGTGCCAGCAGCTTAGGGGCGGGGAACACTGAAGCTTTCTTT. The full variable domain, completed using reference TRBV11-2 and TRBJ1-1, is EAGVAQSPRYKIIEKRQSVAFWCNPISGHATLYWYQQILGQGPKLLIQFQNNGVVDDSQLPKDRFSAERLKGVDSTLKIQPAKLEDSAVYLCASSLGAGNTEAFFGQGTRLTVV.

The rearrangement links TRBV28 to TRBJ2-7; no firm D call. The CDR3 is 13 amino acids. Germline lookup yields CDR1 MDHEN and CDR2 SYDVKM. V was clipped by 5 bases and J by 0 bases, with 8 bases between them. The CDR3 protein is CASSPDTSYEQYF. CDR3 nucleotide sequence: TGTGCCAGCAGTCCCGACACCTCCTACGAGCAGTACTTC.

J is TRBJ1-3 and V is TRBV4-1; TRBD1 might be the D (5 bases). Germline values: CDR1 MGHRA, CDR2 YSYEKL. V dropped 1 base and J dropped 0 bases, with 13 bases sitting between them. The CDR3 length is 17 residues. The CDR3 bases are TGCGCCAGCAGCCAAGTTGGAAGGGGACTCTCTGGAAACACCATATATTTT. This encodes CASSQVGRGLSGNTIYF.

This chain links TRBV24-1 with TRBJ1-5, with 12 nucleotides matching TRBD1. The CDR3 has 19 residues. Germline trimming cut 3 bases from V and 7 bases from J; bases unmatched to any gene: 15. The germline V gene has CDR1 KGHDR and CDR2 SFDVKD. The DNA for the CDR3 is TGTGCCACCAGTGATGGTATACCGGGACAGGGGGCTTTAGGACAGCCCCAGCATTTT. Amino acids: CATSDGIPGQGALGQPQHF.

CDR3 nucleotide sequence: TGTGCCAGCAGCAAAGTGGCGGAGACAGGGTCCACAGATACGCAGTATTTT. Its translation: CASSKVAETGSTDTQYF. The chain employs TRBV21-1 and TRBJ2-3; the D call in the table, TRBD1, was not verified against the DNA. TRBV21-1 constitutes a pseudogene. The CDR3 sequence is 17 residues long.

The chain couples TRBV5-1 to TRBJ1-5, with D perhaps TRBD1 (5 bases). This CDR3 region has 15 residues. V shed 4 bases and J shed 4 bases, with 15 bases lying between them. CDR1 and CDR2 (germline): SGHRS, YFSETQ. The CDR3 region is CASSPAAGGNQPQHF. DNA of the CDR3: TGCGCCAGCAGCCCGGCCGCGGGGGGAAATCAGCCCCAGCATTTT.

The chain is built from TRBV28 and TRBJ2-7; TRBD2 is a possible D gene (6 bases). V dropped 7 bases and J dropped 1 base, with 14 bases sitting between them. This CDR3 region has 14 residues. In germline, CDR1 is MDHEN, CDR2 SYDVKM. The CDR3 coding sequence is TGTGCCAGCAATATTGGGGGGTCTTCCTACGAGCAGTACTTC. Amino acid sequence: CASNIGGSSYEQYF.

The chain recombines TRBV3-1 (or the pseudogene TRBV3-2) with TRBJ2-1; 12 nucleotides match TRBD2. Germline V CDR1 and CDR2: LGHDT, YNNKEL (reference sequence). This CDR3 spans 17 amino acids. V shed 0 bases, J shed 5 bases, and the junction held 5 bases outside the gene matches. This CDR3 is CASSQERLAGAHNEQFF. The CDR3 coding sequence is TGTGCCAGCAGCCAAGAGAGACTAGCGGGAGCACACAATGAGCAGTTCTTC.

This clone was seen only a few times. The V call is TRBV6-6, the J call TRBJ1-6, with 9 bases aligning to TRBD1. J was trimmed by 10 bases and V by 0 bases; bases with no gene match: 1. The CDR3 is 14 amino acids. Germline-derived CDR1 and CDR2 are MNHNY and SVGAGI (reference sequence). Here the CDR3 DNA reads TGTGCCAGCAGTTACTCGGGACAGGGATCACCCCTCCACTTT. This codes for CASSYSGQGSPLHF.

This clone is a singleton in its sample. CDR3 sequence (DNA): TGCGCCAGCAGCTTGGAGGGGGTTGGCTACTATGGCTACACCTTC. As protein: CASSLEGVGYYGYTF. The chain couples TRBV5-1 to TRBJ1-2, with a weak D call TRBD1 (6 bases). Between the trimmed V and J ends, which lost 0 bases and 3 bases, there was a span of 12 bases. Germline assignment: CDR1 SGHRS and CDR2 YFSETQ. This CDR3 comprises 15 residues.

Only a few counts were recorded for this clone. This chain connects TRBV4-2 to TRBJ1-5, with 8 bases that match TRBD1. Germline V lookup: CDR1 LGHNA, CDR2 YNFKEQ. This CDR3 contains 14 residues. J lost 7 bases, V lost 8 bases, and 10 bases had no gene match. The CDR3 nucleotides are TGTGCCAGCTCGACAGGGGTGGTTTGGCAGCCCCAGCATTTT. Translation gives CASSTGVVWQPQHF.

The chain has TRBV7-2 and TRBJ2-1, with 7 bases aligning to TRBD2. The CDR3 loop spans 14 amino acids. Looked up from germline, CDR1 is SGHTA and CDR2 is FQGNSA. V lost 2 bases, J lost 12 bases, and 10 bases stayed unmatched. CDR3 region: CASSLSRAGGGQFF. The CDR3 DNA follows: TGTGCCAGCAGCTTATCGAGGGCCGGCGGGGGGCAGTTCTTC.